The TCR beta chain under discussion was sequenced for a study of cytomegalovirus exposure and HLA in healthy donors. Vbeta (60) and Jbeta (13) primers were used in the PCR. Assay used: immunoSEQ multiplex PCR; TCRdb lists only in-frame clones, some missing. The table includes some 180,000 clones, around 78% detected once. To note about this clone: Its specificity is not known.

The CDR3 runs 14 residues. Germline V lookup: CDR1 GTSNPN, CDR2 SVGIG (reference sequence). Deletions cut 4 bases from V and 2 bases from J, with 11 bases between. General study points: Researchers reportedly found TCR beta sequences accurately predicted most subjects' HLA-A and HLA-B alleles. Across all donors, roughly uniform sequencing depth was an assumption of the presence/absence analyses. TCR beta V segments were, for the most part, productive about 90% or about 30% of the time in an earlier analysis. The study designated 150 or so TCR beta chains cytomegalovirus-associated.

The receptor was derived from a man younger than 40 in good health and CMV-seronegative. The sequenced sample was PBMCs. The chain employs TRBV30 and TRBJ2-2, with D perhaps TRBD1 (5 bases). The CDR3 coding sequence is TGTGCCTGGATCCTTAGGGGAAACACCGGGGAGCTGTTTTTT. It is translated as CAWILRGNTGELFF.